A selection of T cell receptor beta chains follows, all from one sample in a study of T cell repertoires in cytomegalovirus infection. A single record per CDR3 protein comes from TCRdb applying MiXCR to the reads. The table lists fewer than 85,000 distinct CDR3 sequences, 3% to 4.5% of them singletons. The source material was PBMCs. The receptors shown here come from a human donor in good health (CMV status not recorded). Some clones in this sample may be carry-over from other donors' samples. The CDR3 runs from the conserved cysteine through the conserved F or W. Each record gives: V gene, CDR3 length, D gene, clone size, J gene, CDR3 protein, CDR3 DNA. A D gene is named only where the DNA matches it firmly. Clone sizes are given selectively: once, few, many, or a class where the clone is expanded.

>TRBV6-2/TRBV6-3|15|NA|many|TRBJ1-5
CASSYSSGSGQPQHF
TGTGCCAGCAGTTACTCGAGCGGGTCGGGTCAGCCCCAGCATTTT
>TRBV29-1|13|TRBD2|many|TRBJ2-3
CSVGLSGADTQYF
TGCAGCGTGGGACTATCGGGGGCAGATACGCAGTATTTT
>TRBV6-6|12|NA|many|TRBJ2-7
CASSDIIAEQYF
TGTGCCAGCAGTGACATCATAGCCGAGCAGTACTTC
>TRBV28|13|NA|many|TRBJ1-5
CASSLQNYQPQHF
TGTGCCAGCAGTTTGCAAAATTATCAGCCCCAGCATTTT
>TRBV7-2|15|NA|many|TRBJ2-3
CASSRGAYRTDTQYF
TGTGCCAGCAGTCGGGGGGCCTATCGCACAGATACGCAGTATTTT
>TRBV12-3/TRBV12-4|14|TRBD1|many|TRBJ1-1
CASSLKGTVSEAFF
TGTGCCAGCAGTTTAAAGGGGACAGTTTCTGAAGCTTTCTTT
>TRBV7-2|15|NA|NA|TRBJ1-1
CASSFAAGSHTEAFF
TGTGCCAGCAGCTTCGCGGCGGGTTCTCACACTGAAGCTTTCTTT
>TRBV7-9|13|NA|many|TRBJ2-7
CASSLYSPYEQYF
TGTGCCAGCAGCTTGTACAGTCCCTACGAGCAGTACTTC
>TRBV7-6|13|NA|many|TRBJ2-7
CASSLAENYEQYF
TGTGCCAGCAGCTTAGCGGAAAACTACGAGCAGTACTTC
>TRBV12-3/TRBV12-4|16|TRBD1|many|TRBJ2-1
CASSLRQGPLYNEQFF
TGTGCCAGCAGCCTCAGACAGGGACCATTATACAATGAGCAGTTCTTC
>TRBV7-2|14|NA|many|TRBJ1-5
CASSLTFGGTPQHF
TGTGCCAGCAGCTTAACCTTTGGAGGGACACCCCAGCATTTT
>TRBV7-9|14|TRBD2|many|TRBJ2-1
CASSVAGGHNEQFF
TGTGCCAGCAGCGTAGCGGGCGGCCACAATGAGCAGTTCTTC
>TRBV7-2|17|TRBD2|many|TRBJ2-1
CASSKGTSGSSYNEQFF
TGTGCCAGCAGCAAAGGGACTAGCGGGAGCTCCTACAATGAGCAGTTCTTC
>TRBV5-6|15|TRBD1|many|TRBJ2-7
CASSLVGTGPYEQYF
TGTGCCAGCAGCTTGGTTGGGACAGGACCCTACGAGCAGTACTTC
>TRBV28|15|NA|many|TRBJ2-1
CASSGATSSYNEQFF
TGTGCCAGCAGCGGGGCCACCAGCTCCTACAATGAGCAGTTCTTC
>TRBV19|12|NA|many|TRBJ1-1
CASSWAGTEAFF
TGTGCCAGTAGTTGGGCAGGCACTGAAGCTTTCTTT
>TRBV6-2/TRBV6-3|17|TRBD1|many|TRBJ2-1
CASKTSPDRGLVNEQFF
TGTGCCAGCAAAACCTCCCCGGACAGGGGACTCGTCAATGAGCAGTTCTTC
>TRBV7-2|16|TRBD1|many|TRBJ2-7
CASSSSDRGLDYEQYF
TGTGCCAGCAGCTCTTCGGACAGGGGGCTCGACTACGAGCAGTACTTC
>TRBV7-2|15|TRBD2|many|TRBJ2-1
CASSVSGNSYNEQFF
TGTGCCAGCAGCGTTAGCGGGAACTCCTACAATGAGCAGTTCTTC
>TRBV28|12|NA|many|TRBJ1-1
CASRTQNTEAFF
TGTGCCAGCAGAACTCAGAACACTGAAGCTTTCTTT
>TRBV5-4|13|NA|many|TRBJ1-1
CATRREENTEAFF
TGTGCCACCAGGCGAGAGGAGAACACTGAAGCTTTCTTT
>TRBV7-2|13|NA|many|TRBJ1-1
CASRTQGNTEAFF
TGTGCCAGCAGGACGCAGGGGAACACTGAAGCTTTCTTT
>TRBV18|13|NA|many|TRBJ2-7
CASSPEESYEQYF
TGTGCCAGCTCACCTGAGGAGTCCTACGAGCAGTACTTC
>TRBV7-9|12|NA|many|TRBJ2-5
CASSSGGETQYF
TGTGCCAGCAGCTCTGGTGGGGAGACCCAGTACTTC
>TRBV6-1|11|NA|many|TRBJ1-6
CASSHNSPLHF
TGTGCCAGCAGCCATAATTCACCCCTCCACTTT
>TRBV7-8|17|TRBD2|many|TRBJ2-3
CASSLGGGREGGDTQYF
TGTGCCAGCAGCTTAGGGGGGGGGCGGGAGGGGGGAGATACGCAGTATTTT
>TRBV7-2|16|TRBD1|many|TRBJ2-1
CASSPYGTGIYNEQFF
TGTGCCAGCAGCCCATATGGGACAGGGATCTACAATGAGCAGTTCTTC
>TRBV28|15|NA|many|TRBJ1-5
CASSLGAGINQPQHF
TGTGCCAGCAGTTTGGGTGCAGGAATCAATCAGCCCCAGCATTTT
>TRBV7-2|15|TRBD2|many|TRBJ2-3
CASLPPLAGDVPQYF
TGTGCCAGTCTTCCCCCCCTAGCGGGGGATGTGCCGCAGTATTTT
>TRBV7-6|14|TRBD1|many|TRBJ2-5
CASSLAEGGETQYF
TGTGCCAGCAGCTTAGCGGAAGGGGGCGAGACCCAGTACTTC
>TRBV7-8|14|NA|many|TRBJ1-6
CASSSTGTYSPLHF
TGTGCCAGCAGCTCCACGGGGACGTATTCACCCCTCCACTTT
>TRBV24-1|13|NA|many|TRBJ2-3
CATKKGPTDTQYF
TGTGCCACCAAGAAAGGTCCGACAGATACGCAGTATTTT
>TRBV7-3|18|TRBD2|many|TRBJ2-3
CASSGLAGGPFGADTQYF
TGTGCCAGCAGCGGCCTAGCGGGGGGGCCCTTTGGGGCAGATACGCAGTATTTT
>TRBV7-2|14|NA|many|TRBJ1-1
CASSQGRTGTEAFF
TGTGCCAGCAGTCAGGGGAGGACCGGCACTGAAGCTTTCTTT
>TRBV7-2|11|NA|NA|TRBJ1-2
CASSYRDGYTF
TGTGCCAGCAGCTACAGAGATGGCTACACCTTC
>TRBV6-5|18|TRBD2|many|TRBJ2-3
CASSYDLAGGPGTDTQYF
TGTGCCAGCAGTTACGATCTAGCGGGGGGGCCTGGCACAGATACGCAGTATTTT
>TRBV7-3|15|TRBD2|many|TRBJ2-3
CASSLIAGPTDTQYF
TGTGCCAGCAGCTTAATAGCGGGCCCCACAGATACGCAGTATTTT
>TRBV19|15|NA|many|TRBJ2-6
CASSIGGTGANVLTF
TGTGCCAGTAGTATAGGGGGAACTGGGGCCAACGTCCTGACTTTC
>TRBV7-9|17|TRBD2|many|TRBJ2-1
CASIALLGAGVSVEQFF
TGTGCCAGCATTGCCCTCCTCGGGGCGGGGGTCTCGGTTGAGCAGTTCTTC
>TRBV11-3|14|NA|many|TRBJ2-5
CASSLGHEIETQYF
TGTGCCAGCAGCTTAGGACATGAAATTGAGACCCAGTACTTC
>TRBV7-2|11|NA|many|TRBJ1-1
CASSLKFEAFF
TGTGCCAGCAGCCTCAAGTTTGAAGCTTTCTTT
>TRBV11-3|17|NA|many|TRBJ1-6
CASSLDRQGSLKSPLHF
TGTGCCAGCAGCTTAGATCGGCAGGGAAGCCTGAAATCACCCCTCCACTTT
>TRBV7-6|13|NA|many|TRBJ1-6
CASSFTPRSPLHF
TGTGCCAGCAGCTTTACACCGAGGTCACCCCTCCACTTT
>TRBV28|11|NA|many|TRBJ2-7
CASSPRYEQYF
TGTGCCAGCAGCCCACGGTACGAGCAGTACTTC
>TRBV7-6|15|NA|NA|TRBJ2-1
CASSLVSLSYNEQFF
TGTGCCAGCAGCTTAGTATCTCTTTCCTACAATGAGCAGTTCTTC
>TRBV7-6|17|TRBD1|many|TRBJ1-3
CASSQRQGLTSGNTIYF
TGTGCCAGCAGCCAGCGACAGGGGTTAACGTCTGGAAACACCATATATTTT
>TRBV7-2|14|NA|many|TRBJ2-3
CASSLGPSTDTQYF
TGTGCCAGCAGCTTAGGACCTAGCACAGATACGCAGTATTTT
>TRBV15|15|NA|many|TRBJ1-2
CATSRGRRGIYGYTF
TGTGCCACCAGCAGAGGCCGCCGGGGGATCTATGGCTACACCTTC
>TRBV14|16|TRBD1|many|TRBJ1-2
CASSPIASRGPYGYTF
TGTGCCAGCAGCCCAATCGCGTCCAGGGGGCCCTATGGCTACACCTTC
>TRBV7-2|14|TRBD2|many|TRBJ2-1
CASSLGAGDYEQFF
TGTGCCAGCAGCTTAGGGGCGGGGGACTATGAGCAGTTCTTC
>TRBV7-2|16|NA|many|TRBJ2-1
CASSSFGSSSYNEQFF
TGTGCCAGCAGCTCCTTTGGCAGCAGCTCCTACAATGAGCAGTTCTTC
>TRBV7-9|17|NA|few|TRBJ2-7
CASSFQGLEAGIDEQYF
TGTGCCAGCAGCTTTCAGGGGTTAGAGGCAGGAATTGACGAGCAGTACTTC
>TRBV28|13|NA|many|TRBJ1-2
CASRTDGLEGYTF
TGTGCCAGCAGGACGGACGGCTTGGAAGGCTACACCTTC
>TRBV10-3|14|NA|many|TRBJ1-1
CAIREPGQNTEAFF
TGTGCCATCAGGGAACCGGGACAGAACACTGAAGCTTTCTTT
>TRBV20-1|16|NA|many|TRBJ2-1
CSAPQGLTSSYNEQFF
TGCAGTGCGCCCCAGGGGCTCACAAGCTCCTACAATGAGCAGTTCTTC
>TRBV14|14|NA|many|TRBJ1-6
CASSPYGNHSPLHF
TGTGCCAGCAGCCCCTACGGGAATCATTCACCCCTCCACTTT
>TRBV28|16|NA|many|TRBJ2-7
CASSPLDTKDAYEQYF
TGTGCCAGCAGCCCACTGGACACGAAAGATGCCTACGAGCAGTACTTC